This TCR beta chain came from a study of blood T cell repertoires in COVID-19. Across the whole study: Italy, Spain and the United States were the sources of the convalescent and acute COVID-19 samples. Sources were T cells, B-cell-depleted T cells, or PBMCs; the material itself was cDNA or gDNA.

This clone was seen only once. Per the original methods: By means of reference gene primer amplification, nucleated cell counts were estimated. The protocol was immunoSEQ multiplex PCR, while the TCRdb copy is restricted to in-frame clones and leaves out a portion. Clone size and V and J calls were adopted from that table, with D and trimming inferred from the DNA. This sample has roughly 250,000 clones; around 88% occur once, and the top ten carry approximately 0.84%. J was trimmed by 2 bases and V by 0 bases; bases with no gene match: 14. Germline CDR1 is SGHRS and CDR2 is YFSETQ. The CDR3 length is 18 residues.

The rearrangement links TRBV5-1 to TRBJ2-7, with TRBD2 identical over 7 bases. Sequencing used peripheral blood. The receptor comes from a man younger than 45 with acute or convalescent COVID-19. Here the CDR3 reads CASSLVPRSGTRPYEQYF. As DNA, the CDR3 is TGCGCCAGCAGCTTGGTTCCCAGGAGCGGGACCCGCCCCTACGAGCAGTACTTC.